The 19 T cell receptor beta chains below were found in one sample sequenced in a study of T cell clonotyping in hematopoietic cell transplantation. TCRdb's table, derived via immunoSEQ multiplex PCR, lists solely in-frame clones and lacks some. Of about 76,000 clones listed, almost 97% are singletons. Time point specified: recipient sample about 28 days before transplant, after cytoreduction. The starting material was peripheral blood mononuclear cells, obtained before stem cell transplant. These receptors came from a woman between 45 and 60 years old with acute myeloid leukemia. Some clones in this sample may be carry-over from other donors' samples.

The V and J genes are TRBV4-1 and TRBJ2-7; D is possibly TRBD2 (5 bases). Per the germline V gene, CDR1 is MGHRA and CDR2 is YSYEKL. The CDR3 extends over 15 amino acids. V lost 3 bases and J 2 bases, leaving 14 bases between the germline ends. CDR3 in DNA: TGCGCCAGCAGCCATGCGGGTAGGGTCCCCTACGAGCAGTACTTC. Translation gives CASSHAGRVPYEQYF.

This clone was found a few times. V is TRBV7-9 and J is TRBJ1-2; 7 nucleotides line up with TRBD1. The ends lost 6 bases at V and 4 bases at J; junction bases unmatched: 8. Per the germline V gene, CDR1 is SEHNR and CDR2 is FQNEAQ (reference sequence). This CDR3 has 14 residues. In nucleotides, the CDR3 is TGTGCCAGCAGGAGGGACAGCGGCTTCTATGGCTACACCTTC. Encoded protein: CASRRDSGFYGYTF.

The chain couples TRBV5-1 to TRBJ1-2; maybe TRBD1 (5 bases). Trimming stripped 1 base from V and 6 bases from J, with 16 bases between. The CDR3 length is 15 residues. Per germline, CDR1 SGHRS and CDR2 YFSETQ. Here the CDR3 reads CASSLTGTVEDGYTF. The CDR3 DNA reads as TGCGCCAGCAGCTTGACTGGGACTGTGGAGGATGGCTACACCTTC.

This chain joins TRBV4-1 and TRBJ2-7; no clear D. Trimming pared 1 base from V and 1 base from J, leaving 5 bases between. CDR3 length: 13 amino acids. Germline V gene lookup returns CDR1 MGHRA and CDR2 YSYEKL. CDR3 loop: CASSQAASYEQYF. CDR3 DNA sequence: TGCGCCAGCAGCCAAGCGGCTTCCTACGAGCAGTACTTC.

The chain combines TRBV4-1 with TRBJ1-6; D gene unclear. The V and J ends lost 0 bases and 6 bases respectively, with 6 bases between them. CDR3 length equals 14 residues. Germline lookup yields CDR1 MGHRA and CDR2 YSYEKL. Here the CDR3 DNA reads TGCGCCAGCAGCCAAGAGTTGGGTAATTCACCCCTCCACTTT. It encodes CASSQELGNSPLHF.

The rearrangement uses TRBV11-2 and TRBJ2-7; 9 bases are shared with TRBD1. Germline V CDR1 and CDR2: SGHAT, FQNNGV. J lost 3 bases, V lost 6 bases, and 12 bases had no gene match. The CDR3 contains 16 residues. CDR3 amino acids: CASRSYRGQEFYEQYF. The CDR3 nucleotides are TGTGCCAGCAGATCCTACAGGGGGCAAGAGTTCTACGAGCAGTACTTC. Together with reference TRBV11-2 and TRBJ2-7, the CDR3 gives the full variable domain: EAGVAQSPRYKIIEKRQSVAFWCNPISGHATLYWYQQILGQGPKLLIQFQNNGVVDDSQLPKDRFSAERLKGVDSTLKIQPAKLEDSAVYLCASRSYRGQEFYEQYFGPGTRLTVT.

The V and J genes are TRBV2 and TRBJ1-3, with D uncertain. Germline CDR1 is SNHLY and CDR2 is FYNNEI. CDR3 length: 16 amino acids. Deletions cut 2 bases from V and 0 bases from J, with 11 bases between. The CDR3 sequence is CASSENMVSSGNTIYF. In DNA form, the CDR3 reads TGTGCCAGCAGTGAAAACATGGTGAGCTCTGGAAACACCATATATTTT.

This clone was picked up a small number of times. The chain uses TRBV10-3 and TRBJ1-1; 9 bases are a match to TRBD1. Looked up from germline, CDR1 is ENHRY and CDR2 is SYGVKD. V shed 6 bases, J shed 1 base, and the junction held 3 bases outside the gene matches. This CDR3 is 14 amino acids long. The CDR3 here is CAISAQGANTEAFF. The CDR3 DNA is TGTGCCATCAGCGCACAGGGGGCGAACACTGAAGCTTTCTTT.

The chain recombines TRBV5-6 with TRBJ1-1; D is unclear. Germline CDR1 reads SGHDT; CDR2 reads YYEEEE. V gave up 3 bases and J gave up 5 bases, with 11 bases separating them. The CDR3 contains 13 residues. CDR3 DNA: TGTGCCAGCAGCTCGAACCCCGGGACTGAAGCTTTCTTT. Its translation: CASSSNPGTEAFF. The complete variable domain, with remaining parts taken from reference TRBV5-6 and TRBJ1-1, reads DAGVTQSPTHLIKTRGQQVTLRCSPKSGHDTVSWYQQALGQGPQFIFQYYEEEERQRGNFPDRFSGHQFPNYSSELNVNALLLGDSALYLCASSSNPGTEAFFGQGTRLTVV.

CDR3 amino acids: CASSSAGGGAYEQYF. The CDR3 nucleotides are TGTGCCAGCAGTTCCGCGGGTGGGGGGGCCTACGAGCAGTACTTC. The chain couples TRBV28 to TRBJ2-7; 7 positions match TRBD2. V lost 4 bases and J lost 2; bases outside the gene matches: 8. This CDR3 comprises 15 residues. CDR1 is MDHEN, CDR2 SYDVKM, per germline.

As DNA, the CDR3 is TGTGCCAGCACCTGGATCAGCAGCTCCTATAATTCACCCCTCCACTTT. It codes for CASTWISSSYNSPLHF. This sequence joins TRBV5-4 and TRBJ1-6; D is undetermined. V gave up 6 bases and J gave up 0 bases, with 13 bases separating them. Germline V CDR1 and CDR2: SGHNT, YYREEE (reference sequence). This CDR3 is 16 amino acids long.

J is TRBJ1-4 and V is TRBV28; D possibly corresponds to TRBD1 (6 bases). This CDR3 comprises 15 residues. V dropped 3 bases and J dropped 4 bases, with 12 bases sitting between them. CDR1 MDHEN and CDR2 SYDVKM come from the germline V gene. Here the CDR3 reads CASSLGGAHNEKLFF. CDR3 DNA: TGTGCCAGCAGTTTGGGGGGGGCCCATAATGAAAAACTGTTTTTT. The whole variable domain, filled in from reference TRBV28 and TRBJ1-4, reads DVKVTQSSRYLVKRTGEKVFLECVQDMDHENMFWYRQDPGLGLRLIYFSYDVKMKEKGDIPEGYSVSREKKERFSLILESASTNQTSMYLCASSLGGAHNEKLFFGSGTQLSVL.

This clone was seen just once. The J gene is TRBJ1-5, the V gene TRBV15, with unresolved D. Germline lookup yields CDR1 LNHNV and CDR2 YYDKDF (reference sequence). V shed 0 bases and J shed 4 bases, with 4 bases lying between them. The CDR3 totals 13 residues. The CDR3 here is CATSREGNQPQHF. The CDR3 DNA reads TGTGCCACCAGCAGAGAGGGGAATCAGCCCCAGCATTTT.

The chain has TRBV4-1 and TRBJ1-1; a weak D match, TRBD1 (5 bases). The V end lost 0 bases, the J end lost 7 bases, and 18 bases lay between the germline ends. The length of the CDR3 is 16 residues. Germline V CDR1 and CDR2: MGHRA, YSYEKL. CDR3: CASSQDQVQAYFEAFF. The CDR3 DNA is TGCGCCAGCAGCCAAGATCAGGTACAGGCATATTTTGAAGCTTTCTTT.

The chain carries TRBV28 and TRBJ1-2; D is ambiguous. The CDR3 covers 14 residues. The V gene's germline CDR1 is MDHEN and CDR2 SYDVKM. V lost 4 bases, J lost 3 bases, and 12 bases lay in between. Written as DNA, the CDR3 is TGTGCCAGCAGTTCCCTCGGGCCTTACTATGGCTACACCTTC. Its translation is CASSSLGPYYGYTF.

V is TRBV29-1 and J is TRBJ1-1; 9 bases are shared with TRBD1. CDR3 size: 12 residues. V shed 2 bases and J 6 bases; nucleotides not matched to a gene: 1. CDR1 and CDR2 (germline): SQVTM, ANQGSEA. CDR3 sequence: CSVERTGAEAFF. CDR3 DNA: TGCAGCGTTGAACGGACAGGGGCTGAAGCTTTCTTT.

The chain recombines TRBV6-5 with TRBJ1-4; TRBD1 matches 7 bases. The germline V gene has CDR1 MNHEY and CDR2 SVGAGI. The CDR3 totals 14 residues. V dropped 7 bases and J dropped 8; count of bases not matched to a gene: 10. The chain's CDR3 is CASTIDREGEKLFF. The DNA for the CDR3 is TGTGCCAGCACCATAGACAGGGAGGGGGAAAAACTGTTTTTT.

The J gene is TRBJ2-1, the V gene TRBV19; 7 bases map to TRBD1. V shed 8 bases and J 3 bases; nucleotides not matched to a gene: 7. CDR3 length: 14 amino acids. CDR1 LNHDA and CDR2 SQIVND come from the germline V gene (reference sequence). The CDR3 reads CASRTGTDYNEQFF. DNA of the CDR3: TGTGCCAGTCGTACCGGGACAGACTACAATGAGCAGTTCTTC. The entire variable domain, with the rest obtained from reference TRBV19 and TRBJ2-1, is as follows: DGGITQSPKYLFRKEGQNVTLSCEQNLNHDAMYWYRQDPGQGLRLIYYSQIVNDFQKGDIAEGYSVSREKKESFPLTVTSAQKNPTAFYLCASRTGTDYNEQFFGPGTRLTVL.

The chain recombines TRBV30 with TRBJ1-6, with D possibly TRBD1 on 5 matching bases. The CDR3 runs 14 residues. V was pared by 1 base and J by 8 bases, with 12 bases between. Germline CDR1 and CDR2: GTSNPN and SVGIG (reference sequence). In DNA form, the CDR3 reads TGTGCCTGGAGTGCGACAGCACTTTATTCACCCCTCCACTTT. Its protein is CAWSATALYSPLHF.